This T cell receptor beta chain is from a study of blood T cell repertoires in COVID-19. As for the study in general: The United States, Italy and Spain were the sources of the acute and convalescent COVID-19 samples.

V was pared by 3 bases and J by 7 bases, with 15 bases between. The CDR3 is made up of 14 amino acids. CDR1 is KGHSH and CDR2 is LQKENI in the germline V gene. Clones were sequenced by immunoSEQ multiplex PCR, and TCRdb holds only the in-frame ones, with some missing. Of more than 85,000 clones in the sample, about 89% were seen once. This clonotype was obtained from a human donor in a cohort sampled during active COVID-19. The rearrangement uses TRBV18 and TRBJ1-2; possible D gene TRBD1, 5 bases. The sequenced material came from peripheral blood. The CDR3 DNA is TGTGCCAGCTCACCTCAGGAGGGGCTGCGTGGCTACACCTTC. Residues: CASSPQEGLRGYTF. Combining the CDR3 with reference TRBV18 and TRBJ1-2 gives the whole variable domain NAGVMQNPRHLVRRRGQEARLRCSPMKGHSHVYWYRQLPEEGLKFMVYLQKENIIDESGMPKERFSAEFPKEGPSILRIQQVVRGDSAAYFCASSPQEGLRGYTFGSGTRLTVV.